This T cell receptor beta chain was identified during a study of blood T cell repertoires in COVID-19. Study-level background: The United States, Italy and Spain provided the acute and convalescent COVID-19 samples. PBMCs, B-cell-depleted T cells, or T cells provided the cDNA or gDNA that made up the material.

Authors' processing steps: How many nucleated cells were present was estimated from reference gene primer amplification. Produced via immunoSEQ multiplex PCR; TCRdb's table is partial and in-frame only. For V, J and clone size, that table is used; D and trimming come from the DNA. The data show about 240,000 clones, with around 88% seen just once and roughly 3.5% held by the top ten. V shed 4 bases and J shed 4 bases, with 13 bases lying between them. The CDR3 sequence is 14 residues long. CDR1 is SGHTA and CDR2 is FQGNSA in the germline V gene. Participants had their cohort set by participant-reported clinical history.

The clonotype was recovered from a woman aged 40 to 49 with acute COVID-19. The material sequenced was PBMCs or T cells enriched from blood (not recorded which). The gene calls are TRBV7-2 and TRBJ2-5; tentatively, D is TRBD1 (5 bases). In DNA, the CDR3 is TGTGCCAGCAGCTCAGTGGGGCTTCCAGAGACCCAGTACTTC. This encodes CASSSVGLPETQYF.